This record looks at one T cell receptor beta chain sequence and its context. What it recognizes is unknown. These data are taken from a study of T cell responses to AZD1222 COVID-19 vaccine. General study findings and limits: An increase in Spike-specific TCR breadth and depth was observed after two AZD1222 doses.

Sequencing was performed with immunoSEQ multiplex PCR; in TCRdb, only in-frame clones are kept and a portion is missing. Found here are tens of thousands of clones, 90% of them singletons; the top ten hold roughly 4.2%. Trimming took off 6 bases at V and 5 bases at J, with 11 bases between the two ends. There are 13 residues in the CDR3. The receptor was isolated from an adult in good health. This chain links TRBV12-3 or TRBV12-4 with TRBJ1-5; the D gene is possibly TRBD1 (6 bases). Sequencing was performed on peripheral blood, taken on day 0 of AZD1222 vaccination. The CDR3 is CASRVQGDQPQHF. CDR3 in DNA: TGTGCCAGCAGGGTACAGGGAGATCAGCCCCAGCATTTT.